The entry below gives a single T cell receptor (beta chain) sequence along with its context. Its target is not known. Data came from immunoSEQ multiplex PCR; TCRdb stores just in-frame clones and leaves some out. This sample carries approximately 37,000 clones, over 30% of them seen once, and the ten largest clones take 16%. Described time point: after neoadjuvant nivolumab, at surgical resection. Patients were newly diagnosed with stage II-IVA oral cavity squamous cell carcinoma without prior systemic or radiation treatment. Cohort: HPV-negative, locally advanced oral cavity squamous cell carcinoma patients. V was clipped by 0 bases and J by 0 bases, with 12 bases between them. Germline assignment: CDR1 ENHRY and CDR2 SYGVKD. The CDR3 is made up of 17 amino acids. The data stem from a study of neoadjuvant anti-PD-1 for oral cavity cancer. Looking at the study overall: Most patients had three to four biweekly doses of 3 mg/kg nivolumab before resection.

Study results and limitations: TCR analyses covered only a few patients per response group.

This specimen consisted of tumor tissue, obtained after nivolumab (anti-PD-1) treatment. The chain recombines TRBV10-3 with TRBJ1-3; D may be TRBD1 (5 bases). The clonotype comes from a person between 40 and 79 years old with oral cavity squamous cell carcinoma. CDR3 in DNA: TGTGCCATCAGTGAGTCCGGGACCCCGAGCTCTGGAAACACCATATATTTT. Amino acids: CAISESGTPSSGNTIYF.